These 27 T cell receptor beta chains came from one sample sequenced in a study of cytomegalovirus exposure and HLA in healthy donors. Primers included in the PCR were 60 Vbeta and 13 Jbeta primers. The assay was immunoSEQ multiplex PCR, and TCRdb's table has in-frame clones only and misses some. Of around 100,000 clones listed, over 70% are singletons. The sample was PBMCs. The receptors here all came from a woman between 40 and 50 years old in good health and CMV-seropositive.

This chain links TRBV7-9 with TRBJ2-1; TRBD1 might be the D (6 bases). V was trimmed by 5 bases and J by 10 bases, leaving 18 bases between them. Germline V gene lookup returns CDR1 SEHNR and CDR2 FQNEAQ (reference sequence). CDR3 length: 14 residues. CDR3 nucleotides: TGTGCCAGCAGCATCCGGGACACGGCCAGGGAGCAGTTCTTC. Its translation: CASSIRDTAREQFF.

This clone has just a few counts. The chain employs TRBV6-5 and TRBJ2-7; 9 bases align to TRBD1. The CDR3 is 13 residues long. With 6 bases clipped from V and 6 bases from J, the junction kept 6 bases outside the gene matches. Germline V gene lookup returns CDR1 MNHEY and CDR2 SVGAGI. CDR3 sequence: CASSWDRDFEQYF. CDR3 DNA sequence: TGTGCCAGCAGCTGGGACAGGGATTTCGAGCAGTACTTC.

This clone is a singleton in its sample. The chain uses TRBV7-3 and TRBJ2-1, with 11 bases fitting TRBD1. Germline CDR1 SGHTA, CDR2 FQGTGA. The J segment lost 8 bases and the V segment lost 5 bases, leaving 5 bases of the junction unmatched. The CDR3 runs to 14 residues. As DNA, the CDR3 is TGTGCCAGCAGCCAGGGACAGGGGGGAGATGAGCAGTTCTTC. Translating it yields CASSQGQGGDEQFF.

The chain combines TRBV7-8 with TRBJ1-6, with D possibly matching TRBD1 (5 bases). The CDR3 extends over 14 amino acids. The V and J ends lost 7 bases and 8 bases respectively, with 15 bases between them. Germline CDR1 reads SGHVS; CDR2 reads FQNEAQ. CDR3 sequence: CASTPREGYSPLHF. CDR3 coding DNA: TGTGCCAGCACCCCCCGGGAGGGGTATTCACCCCTCCACTTT.

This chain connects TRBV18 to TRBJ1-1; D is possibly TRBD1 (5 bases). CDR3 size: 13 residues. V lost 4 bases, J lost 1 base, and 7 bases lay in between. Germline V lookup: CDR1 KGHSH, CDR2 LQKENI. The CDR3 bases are TGTGCCAGCTCACAGGACAAGAACACTGAAGCTTTCTTT. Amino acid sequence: CASSQDKNTEAFF.

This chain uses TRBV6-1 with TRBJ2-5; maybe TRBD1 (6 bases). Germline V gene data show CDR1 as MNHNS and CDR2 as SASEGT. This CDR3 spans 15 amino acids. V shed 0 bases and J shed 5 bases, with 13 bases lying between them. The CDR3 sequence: CASSEATGKVETQYF. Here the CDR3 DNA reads TGTGCCAGCAGTGAAGCTACAGGGAAGGTTGAGACCCAGTACTTC.

CDR3 in DNA: TGTGCCAGCAGCTTAGGGACAGGGGGTGTCTACGAGCAGTACTTC. Amino acid sequence: CASSLGTGGVYEQYF. The chain employs TRBV7-9 and TRBJ2-7; TRBD1 aligns across 10 bases. CDR1 and CDR2 from the germline V gene are SEHNR and FQNEAQ (reference sequence). Germline trimming cut 1 base from V and 3 bases from J; bases unmatched to any gene: 3. CDR3 size: 15 residues.

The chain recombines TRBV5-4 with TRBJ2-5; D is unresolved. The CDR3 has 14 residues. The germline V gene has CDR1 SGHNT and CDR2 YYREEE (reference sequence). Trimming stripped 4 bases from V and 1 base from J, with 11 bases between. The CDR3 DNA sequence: TGTGCCAGCAGCAGCTCGAGTTCCCAAGAGACCCAGTACTTC. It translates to CASSSSSSQETQYF.

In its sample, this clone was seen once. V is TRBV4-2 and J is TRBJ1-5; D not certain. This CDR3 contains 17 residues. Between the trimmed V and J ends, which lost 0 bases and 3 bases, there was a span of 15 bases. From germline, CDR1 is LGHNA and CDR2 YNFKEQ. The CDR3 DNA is TGTGCCAGCAGCCAAGAGTTAAGCATAAAGTCCAATCAGCCCCAGCATTTT. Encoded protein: CASSQELSIKSNQPQHF.

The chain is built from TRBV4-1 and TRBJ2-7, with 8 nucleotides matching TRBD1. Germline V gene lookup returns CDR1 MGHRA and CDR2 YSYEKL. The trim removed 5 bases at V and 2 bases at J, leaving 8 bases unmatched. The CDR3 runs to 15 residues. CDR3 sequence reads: CASSSSKGQAYEQYF. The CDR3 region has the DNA TGCGCCAGCAGCTCTTCTAAGGGACAGGCCTACGAGCAGTACTTC.

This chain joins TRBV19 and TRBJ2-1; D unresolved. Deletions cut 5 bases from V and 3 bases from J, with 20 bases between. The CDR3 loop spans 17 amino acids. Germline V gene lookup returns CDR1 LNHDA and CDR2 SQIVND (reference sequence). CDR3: CASSAVDSRSIYNEQFF. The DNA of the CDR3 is TGTGCCAGTAGTGCGGTCGACTCCCGATCGATCTACAATGAGCAGTTCTTC.

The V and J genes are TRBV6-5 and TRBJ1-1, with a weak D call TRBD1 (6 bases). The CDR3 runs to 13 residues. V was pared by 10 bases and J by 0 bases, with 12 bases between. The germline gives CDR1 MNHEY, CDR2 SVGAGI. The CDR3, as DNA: TGTGCCACCCGACAGGATTTGAACACTGAAGCTTTCTTT. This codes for CATRQDLNTEAFF.

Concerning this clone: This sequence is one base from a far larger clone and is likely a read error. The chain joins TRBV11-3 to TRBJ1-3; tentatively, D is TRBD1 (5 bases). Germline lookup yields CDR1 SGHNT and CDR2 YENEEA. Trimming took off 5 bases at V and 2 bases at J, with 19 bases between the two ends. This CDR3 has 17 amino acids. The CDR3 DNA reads TGTGCCAGCAGCCAAAGGCACGGGGGTCGGACTGGAAACACCATATATTTT. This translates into CASSQRHGGRTGNTIYF.

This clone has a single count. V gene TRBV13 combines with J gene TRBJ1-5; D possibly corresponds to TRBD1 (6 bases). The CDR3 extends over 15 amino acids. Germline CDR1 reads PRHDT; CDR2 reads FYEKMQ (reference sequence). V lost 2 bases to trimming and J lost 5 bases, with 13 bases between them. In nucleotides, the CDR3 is TGTGCCAGCAGCTTAAAGGGGGGGGCGGATCAGCCCCAGCATTTT. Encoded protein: CASSLKGGADQPQHF.

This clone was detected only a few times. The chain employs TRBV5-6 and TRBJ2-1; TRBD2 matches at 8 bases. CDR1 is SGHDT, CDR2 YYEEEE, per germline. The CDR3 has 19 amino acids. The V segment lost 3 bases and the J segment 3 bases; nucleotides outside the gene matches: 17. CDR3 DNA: TGTGCCAGCAGCTCGCGGTATACCGGGAGGGGGGCGGTCTACAATGAGCAGTTCTTC. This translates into CASSSRYTGRGAVYNEQFF.

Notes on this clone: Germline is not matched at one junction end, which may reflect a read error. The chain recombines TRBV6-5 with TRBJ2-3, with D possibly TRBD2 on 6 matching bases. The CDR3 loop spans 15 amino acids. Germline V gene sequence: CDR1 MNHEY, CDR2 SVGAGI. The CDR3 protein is CASSDSVGDLYTQYF. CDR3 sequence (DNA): TGTGCCAGCAGTGACTCGGTGGGGGACTTATATACGCAGTATTTT.

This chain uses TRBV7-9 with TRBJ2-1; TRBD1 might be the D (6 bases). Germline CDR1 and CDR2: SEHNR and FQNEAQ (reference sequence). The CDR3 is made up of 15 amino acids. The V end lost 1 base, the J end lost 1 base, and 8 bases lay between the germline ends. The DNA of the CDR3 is TGTGCCAGCAGCTTAGGGCAGGGGTCCTACAATGAGCAGTTCTTC. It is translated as CASSLGQGSYNEQFF.

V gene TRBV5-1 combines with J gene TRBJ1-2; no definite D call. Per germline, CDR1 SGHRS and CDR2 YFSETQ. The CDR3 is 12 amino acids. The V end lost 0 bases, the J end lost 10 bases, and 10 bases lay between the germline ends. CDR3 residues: CASSLAGYDYTF. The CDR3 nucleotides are TGCGCCAGCAGCTTGGCGGGGTACGACTACACCTTC.

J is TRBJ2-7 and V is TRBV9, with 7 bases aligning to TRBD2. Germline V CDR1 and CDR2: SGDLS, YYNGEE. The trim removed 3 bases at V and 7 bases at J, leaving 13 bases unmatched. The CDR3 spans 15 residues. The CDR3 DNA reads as TGTGCCAGCAGCGCTCATAGCGGGCCGCGGGGGGAGCAGTACTTC. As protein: CASSAHSGPRGEQYF.

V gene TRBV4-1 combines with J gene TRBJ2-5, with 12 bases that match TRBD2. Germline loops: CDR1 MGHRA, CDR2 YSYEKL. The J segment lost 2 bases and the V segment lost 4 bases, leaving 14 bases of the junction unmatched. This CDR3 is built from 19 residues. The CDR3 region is CASSPREGITSGGQETQYF. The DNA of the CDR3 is TGCGCCAGCAGCCCCAGGGAGGGTATTACTAGCGGGGGGCAAGAGACCCAGTACTTC.

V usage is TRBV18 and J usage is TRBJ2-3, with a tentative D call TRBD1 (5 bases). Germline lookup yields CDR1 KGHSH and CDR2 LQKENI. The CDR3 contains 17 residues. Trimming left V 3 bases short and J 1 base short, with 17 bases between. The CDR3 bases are TGTGCCAGCTCACCCCCAGGGTCCCCACGAGGCACAGATACGCAGTATTTT. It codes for CASSPPGSPRGTDTQYF.

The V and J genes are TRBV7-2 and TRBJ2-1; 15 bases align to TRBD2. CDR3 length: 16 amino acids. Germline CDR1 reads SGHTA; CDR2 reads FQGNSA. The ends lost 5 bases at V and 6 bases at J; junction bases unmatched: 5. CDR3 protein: CASSPGGLAGGNEQFF. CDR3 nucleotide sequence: TGTGCCAGCAGCCCAGGGGGACTAGCGGGAGGCAATGAGCAGTTCTTC.

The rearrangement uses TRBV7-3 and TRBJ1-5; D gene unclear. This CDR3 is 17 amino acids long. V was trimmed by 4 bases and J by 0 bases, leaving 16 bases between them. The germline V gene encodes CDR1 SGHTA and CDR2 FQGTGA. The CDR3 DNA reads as TGTGCCAGCAGCTCCCCCGAGGCGGCATGTAGCAATCAGCCCCAGCATTTT. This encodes CASSSPEAACSNQPQHF.

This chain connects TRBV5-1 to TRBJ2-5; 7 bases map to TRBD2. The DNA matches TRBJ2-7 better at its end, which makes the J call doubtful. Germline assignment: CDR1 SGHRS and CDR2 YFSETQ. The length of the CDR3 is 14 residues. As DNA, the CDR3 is TGCGCCAGCAAAGAGGGAGGGTTACCCTACGAGCAGTACTTC. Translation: CASKEGGLPYEQYF.

The chain's CDR3 is CATSRDSSGVGDTQYF. CDR3 nucleotides: TGTGCCACCAGCAGAGATTCTAGCGGGGTGGGAGATACGCAGTATTTT. The rearrangement joins TRBV15 to TRBJ2-3; TRBD2 aligns across 9 bases. J gave up 5 bases and V 0 bases, and 6 bases lay outside the gene matches. Germline V gene lookup returns CDR1 LNHNV and CDR2 YYDKDF (reference sequence). This CDR3 is 16 amino acids long.

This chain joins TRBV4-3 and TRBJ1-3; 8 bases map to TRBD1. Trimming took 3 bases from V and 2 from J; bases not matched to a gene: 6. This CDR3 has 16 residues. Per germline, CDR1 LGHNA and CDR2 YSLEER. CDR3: CASSQWTGQPGNTIYF. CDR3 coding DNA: TGCGCCAGCAGCCAGTGGACAGGGCAACCTGGAAACACCATATATTTT.

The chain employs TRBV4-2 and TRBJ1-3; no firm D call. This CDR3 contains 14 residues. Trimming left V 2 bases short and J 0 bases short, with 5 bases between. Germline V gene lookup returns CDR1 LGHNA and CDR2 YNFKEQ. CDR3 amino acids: CASSQRSSGNTIYF. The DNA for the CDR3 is TGTGCCAGCAGCCAACGGAGCTCTGGAAACACCATATATTTT.